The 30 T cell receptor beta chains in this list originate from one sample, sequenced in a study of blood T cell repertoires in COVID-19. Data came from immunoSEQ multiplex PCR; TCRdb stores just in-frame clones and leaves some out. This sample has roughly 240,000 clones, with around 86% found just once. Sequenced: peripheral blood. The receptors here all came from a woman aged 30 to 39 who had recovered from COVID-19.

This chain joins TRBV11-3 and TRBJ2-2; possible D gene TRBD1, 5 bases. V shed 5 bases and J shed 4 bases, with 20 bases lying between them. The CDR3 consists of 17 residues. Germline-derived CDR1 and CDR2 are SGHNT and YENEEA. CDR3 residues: CASSGQGRRNGTGELFF. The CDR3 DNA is TGTGCCAGCAGCGGCCAGGGTCGGCGAAACGGCACCGGGGAGCTGTTTTTT.

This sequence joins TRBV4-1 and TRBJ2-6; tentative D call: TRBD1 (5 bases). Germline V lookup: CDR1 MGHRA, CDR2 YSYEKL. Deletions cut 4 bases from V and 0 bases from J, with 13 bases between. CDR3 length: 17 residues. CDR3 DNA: TGCGCCAGCAGCCCCACAGGCATCCCCTCTGGGGCCAACGTCCTGACTTTC. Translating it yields CASSPTGIPSGANVLTF.

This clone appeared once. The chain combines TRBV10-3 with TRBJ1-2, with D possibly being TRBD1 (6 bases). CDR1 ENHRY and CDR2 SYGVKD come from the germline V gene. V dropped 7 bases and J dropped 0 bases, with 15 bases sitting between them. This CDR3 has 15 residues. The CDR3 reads CAITQGHASNYGYTF. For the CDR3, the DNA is TGTGCCATCACCCAGGGACATGCATCTAACTATGGCTACACCTTC.

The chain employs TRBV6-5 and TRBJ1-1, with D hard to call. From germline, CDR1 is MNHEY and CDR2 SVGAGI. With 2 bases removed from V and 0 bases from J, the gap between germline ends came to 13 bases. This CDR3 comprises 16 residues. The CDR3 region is CASSYLAGLLNTEAFF. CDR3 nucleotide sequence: TGTGCCAGCAGTTACCTCGCAGGTCTTTTGAACACTGAAGCTTTCTTT.

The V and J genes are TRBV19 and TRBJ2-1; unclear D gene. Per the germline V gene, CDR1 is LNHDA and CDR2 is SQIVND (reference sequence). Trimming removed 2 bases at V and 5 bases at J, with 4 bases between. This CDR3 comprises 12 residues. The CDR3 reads CASSITDNEQFF. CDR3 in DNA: TGTGCCAGTAGTATAACAGACAATGAGCAGTTCTTC.

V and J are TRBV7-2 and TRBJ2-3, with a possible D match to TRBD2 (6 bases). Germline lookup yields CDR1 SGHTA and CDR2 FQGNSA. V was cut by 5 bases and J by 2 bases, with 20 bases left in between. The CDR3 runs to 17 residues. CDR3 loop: CASSHPIYSGITDTQYF. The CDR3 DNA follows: TGTGCCAGCAGCCATCCCATTTATAGCGGAATCACAGATACGCAGTATTTT.

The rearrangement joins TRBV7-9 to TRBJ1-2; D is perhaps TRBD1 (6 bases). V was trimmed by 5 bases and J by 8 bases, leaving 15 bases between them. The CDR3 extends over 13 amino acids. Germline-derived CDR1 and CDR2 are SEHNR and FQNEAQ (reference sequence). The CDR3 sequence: CASSPTTGYGYTF. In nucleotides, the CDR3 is TGTGCCAGCAGCCCAACAACAGGGTACGGCTACACCTTC.

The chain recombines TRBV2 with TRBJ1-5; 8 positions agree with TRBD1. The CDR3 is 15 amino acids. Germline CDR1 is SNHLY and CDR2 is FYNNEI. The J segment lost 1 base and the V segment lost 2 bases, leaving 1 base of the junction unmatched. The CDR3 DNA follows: TGTGCCAGCAGTGAACAGGGGGCGAGCAATCAGCCCCAGCATTTT. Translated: CASSEQGASNQPQHF. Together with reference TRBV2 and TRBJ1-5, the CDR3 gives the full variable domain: EPEVTQTPSHQVTQMGQEVILRCVPISNHLYFYWYRQILGQKVEFLVSFYNNEISEKSEIFDDQFSVERPDGSNFTLKIRSTKLEDSAMYFCASSEQGASNQPQHFGDGTRLSIL.

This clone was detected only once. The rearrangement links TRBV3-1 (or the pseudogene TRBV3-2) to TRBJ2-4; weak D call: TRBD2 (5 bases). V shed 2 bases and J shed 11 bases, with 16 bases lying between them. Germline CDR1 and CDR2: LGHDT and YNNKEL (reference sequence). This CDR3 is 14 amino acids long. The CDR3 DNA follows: TGTGCCAGCAGCCAAAGGGTAGCGTTTGATGTTCAGTACTTC. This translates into CASSQRVAFDVQYF.

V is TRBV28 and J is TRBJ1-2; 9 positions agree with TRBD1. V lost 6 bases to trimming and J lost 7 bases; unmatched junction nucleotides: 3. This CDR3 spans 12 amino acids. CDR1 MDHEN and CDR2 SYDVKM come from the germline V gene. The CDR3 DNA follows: TGTGCCAGCAGGGGACAGGGATTTGGCTACACCTTC. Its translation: CASRGQGFGYTF.

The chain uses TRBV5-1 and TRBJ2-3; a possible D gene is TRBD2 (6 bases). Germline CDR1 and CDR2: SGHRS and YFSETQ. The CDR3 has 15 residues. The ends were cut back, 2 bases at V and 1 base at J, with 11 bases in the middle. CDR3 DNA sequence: TGCGCCAGCAGCTTTCGCGGGGAGGGCACAGATACGCAGTATTTT. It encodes CASSFRGEGTDTQYF.

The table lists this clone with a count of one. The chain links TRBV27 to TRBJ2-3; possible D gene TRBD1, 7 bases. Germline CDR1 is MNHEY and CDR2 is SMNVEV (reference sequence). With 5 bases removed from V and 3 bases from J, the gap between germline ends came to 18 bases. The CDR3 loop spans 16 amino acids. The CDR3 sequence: CASSHRTGGRTDTQYF. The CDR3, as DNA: TGTGCCAGCAGTCATCGGACAGGAGGGAGGACAGATACGCAGTATTTT.

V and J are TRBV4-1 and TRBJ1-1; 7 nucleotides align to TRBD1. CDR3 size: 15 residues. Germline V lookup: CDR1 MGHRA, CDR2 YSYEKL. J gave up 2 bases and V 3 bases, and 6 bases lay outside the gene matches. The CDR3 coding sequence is TGCGCCAGCAGCCACGAGACAGGGATTAACACTGAAGCTTTCTTT. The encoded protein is CASSHETGINTEAFF.

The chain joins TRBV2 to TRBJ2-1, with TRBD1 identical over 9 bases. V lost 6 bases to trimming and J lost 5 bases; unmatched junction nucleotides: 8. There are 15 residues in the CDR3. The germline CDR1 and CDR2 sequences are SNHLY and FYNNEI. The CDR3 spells CASRQTGGANNEQFF. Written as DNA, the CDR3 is TGTGCCAGCAGGCAAACAGGGGGCGCAAACAATGAGCAGTTCTTC. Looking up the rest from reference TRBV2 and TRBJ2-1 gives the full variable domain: EPEVTQTPSHQVTQMGQEVILRCVPISNHLYFYWYRQILGQKVEFLVSFYNNEISEKSEIFDDQFSVERPDGSNFTLKIRSTKLEDSAMYFCASRQTGGANNEQFFGPGTRLTVL.

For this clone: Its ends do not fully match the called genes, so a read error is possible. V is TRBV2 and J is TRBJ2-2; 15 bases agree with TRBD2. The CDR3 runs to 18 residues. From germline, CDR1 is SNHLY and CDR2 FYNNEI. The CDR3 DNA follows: TGTGCCAGCAGCGAAGCCCCGGGACTAGCGGGGGGAAATGGGGAGCTGTTTTTT. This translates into CASSEAPGLAGGNGELFF. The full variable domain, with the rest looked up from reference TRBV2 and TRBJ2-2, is EPEVTQTPSHQVTQMGQEVILRCVPISNHLYFYWYRQILGQKVEFLVSFYNNEISEKSEIFDDQFSVERPDGSNFTLKIRSTKLEDSAMYFCASSEAPGLAGGNGELFFGEGSRLTVL.

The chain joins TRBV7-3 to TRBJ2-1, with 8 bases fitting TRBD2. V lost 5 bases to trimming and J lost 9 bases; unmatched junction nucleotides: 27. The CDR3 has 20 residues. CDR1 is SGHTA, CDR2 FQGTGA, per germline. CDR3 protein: CASSPRQGLASGGSLGEQFF. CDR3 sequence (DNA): TGTGCCAGCAGCCCGAGGCAGGGACTTGCGAGCGGGGGAAGCCTGGGTGAGCAGTTCTTC.

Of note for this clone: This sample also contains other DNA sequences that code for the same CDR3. Here the CDR3 DNA reads TGTGCCAGCAGCGTAGGGCCTAGCGGGGGAGTCAATGAGCAGTTCTTC. It yields the protein CASSVGPSGGVNEQFF. The chain has TRBV9 and TRBJ2-1, with 10 nucleotides matching TRBD2. Looked up from germline, CDR1 is SGDLS and CDR2 is YYNGEE. After removal of 0 bases from V and 6 bases from J, the junction contained 6 bases not matched to a gene. The CDR3 contains 16 residues.

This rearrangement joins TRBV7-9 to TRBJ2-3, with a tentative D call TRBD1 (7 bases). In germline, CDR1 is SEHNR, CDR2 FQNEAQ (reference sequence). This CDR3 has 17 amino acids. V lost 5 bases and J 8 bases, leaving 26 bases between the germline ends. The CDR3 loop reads CASSIPRIGTEEGTQYF. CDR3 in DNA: TGTGCCAGCAGCATCCCCCGGATTGGGACAGAGGAGGGTACGCAGTATTTT.

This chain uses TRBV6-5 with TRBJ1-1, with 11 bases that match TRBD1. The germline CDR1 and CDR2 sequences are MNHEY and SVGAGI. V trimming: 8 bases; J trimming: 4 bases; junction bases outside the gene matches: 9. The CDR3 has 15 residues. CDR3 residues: CASRGGQGAGTEAFF. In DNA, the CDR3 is TGTGCCAGCCGGGGAGGACAGGGGGCCGGCACTGAAGCTTTCTTT.

Here the CDR3 reads CASSSGLAGGPKGNTGELFF. The DNA for the CDR3 is TGCGCCAGCAGCTCCGGACTAGCGGGGGGGCCAAAAGGGAACACCGGGGAGCTGTTTTTT. The chain has TRBV5-1 and TRBJ2-2; 15 bases are a match to TRBD2. The CDR3 extends over 20 amino acids. CDR1 is SGHRS, CDR2 YFSETQ, per germline. J was trimmed by 1 base and V by 3 bases; bases with no gene match: 10. The full variable domain, completed using reference TRBV5-1 and TRBJ2-2, is KAGVTQTPRYLIKTRGQQVTLSCSPISGHRSVSWYQQTPGQGLQFLFEYFSETQRNKGNFPGRFSGRQFSNSRSEMNVSTLELGDSALYLCASSSGLAGGPKGNTGELFFGEGSRLTVL.

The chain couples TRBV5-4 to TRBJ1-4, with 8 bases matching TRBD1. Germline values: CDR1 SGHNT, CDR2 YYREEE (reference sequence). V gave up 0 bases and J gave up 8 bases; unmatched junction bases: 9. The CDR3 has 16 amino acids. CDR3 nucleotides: TGTGCCAGCAGCTTGGAGCCAGGGGGCACTTCAGAAAAACTGTTTTTT. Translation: CASSLEPGGTSEKLFF.

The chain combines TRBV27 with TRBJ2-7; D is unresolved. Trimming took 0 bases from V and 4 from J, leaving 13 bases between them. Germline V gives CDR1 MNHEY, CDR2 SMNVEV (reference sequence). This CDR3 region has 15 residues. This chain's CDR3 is CASSLSEVGPYEQYF. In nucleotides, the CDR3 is TGTGCCAGCAGTTTATCCGAGGTTGGTCCGTACGAGCAGTACTTC.

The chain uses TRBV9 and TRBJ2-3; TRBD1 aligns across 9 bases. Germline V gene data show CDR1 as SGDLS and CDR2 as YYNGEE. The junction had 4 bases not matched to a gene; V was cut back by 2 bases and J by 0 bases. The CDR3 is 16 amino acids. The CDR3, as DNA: TGTGCCAGCAGCGTTGGACAGGGGACTAGCACAGATACGCAGTATTTT. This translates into CASSVGQGTSTDTQYF.

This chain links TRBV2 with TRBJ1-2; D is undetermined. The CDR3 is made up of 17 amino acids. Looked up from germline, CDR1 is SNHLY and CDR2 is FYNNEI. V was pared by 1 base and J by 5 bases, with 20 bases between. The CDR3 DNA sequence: TGTGCCAGCAGTGAAGATCGAATCGGGGAACCTCCATATGGCTACACCTTC. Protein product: CASSEDRIGEPPYGYTF. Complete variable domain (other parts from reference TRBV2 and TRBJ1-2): EPEVTQTPSHQVTQMGQEVILRCVPISNHLYFYWYRQILGQKVEFLVSFYNNEISEKSEIFDDQFSVERPDGSNFTLKIRSTKLEDSAMYFCASSEDRIGEPPYGYTFGSGTRLTVV.

The CDR3 region is CASSQEQGRNQPQHF. The CDR3 region has the DNA TGCGCCAGCAGCCAAGAACAGGGGAGGAATCAGCCCCAGCATTTT. The chain carries TRBV4-1 and TRBJ1-5; TRBD1 matches at 7 bases. The trim removed 0 bases at V and 4 bases at J, leaving 3 bases unmatched. Germline CDR1 and CDR2: MGHRA and YSYEKL. The CDR3 sequence is 15 residues long.

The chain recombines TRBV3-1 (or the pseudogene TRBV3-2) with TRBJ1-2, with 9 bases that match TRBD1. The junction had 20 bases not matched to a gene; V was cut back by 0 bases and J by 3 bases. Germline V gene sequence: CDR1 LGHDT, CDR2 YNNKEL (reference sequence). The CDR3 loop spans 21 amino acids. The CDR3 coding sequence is TGTGCCAGCAGCCAAGAAAAAAAAAGGGGACAGGGAAGGGGGCGTTACTATGGCTACACCTTC. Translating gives CASSQEKKRGQGRGRYYGYTF.

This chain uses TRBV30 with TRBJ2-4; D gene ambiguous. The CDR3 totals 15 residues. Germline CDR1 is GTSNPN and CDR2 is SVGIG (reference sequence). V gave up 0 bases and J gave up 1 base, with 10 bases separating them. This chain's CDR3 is CAWSVLPSAKNIQYF. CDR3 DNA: TGTGCCTGGAGTGTTCTCCCCTCCGCCAAAAACATTCAGTACTTC.

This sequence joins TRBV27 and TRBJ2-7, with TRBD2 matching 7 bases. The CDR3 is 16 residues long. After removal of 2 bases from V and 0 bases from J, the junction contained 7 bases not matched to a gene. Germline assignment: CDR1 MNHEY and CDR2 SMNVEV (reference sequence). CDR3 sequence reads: CASSLVVSSGSYEQYF. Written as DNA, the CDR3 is TGTGCCAGCAGTTTAGTTGTATCTAGCGGCTCCTACGAGCAGTACTTC.

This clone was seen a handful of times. CDR3 loop: CASSLTGGREETQYF. The DNA for the CDR3 is TGTGCCAGCAGCTTAACAGGGGGACGGGAAGAGACCCAGTACTTC. This rearrangement joins TRBV7-3 to TRBJ2-5, with D possibly matching TRBD1 (6 bases). Germline lookup yields CDR1 SGHTA and CDR2 FQGTGA. This CDR3 region has 15 residues. V was cut by 0 bases and J by 3 bases, with 11 bases left in between.

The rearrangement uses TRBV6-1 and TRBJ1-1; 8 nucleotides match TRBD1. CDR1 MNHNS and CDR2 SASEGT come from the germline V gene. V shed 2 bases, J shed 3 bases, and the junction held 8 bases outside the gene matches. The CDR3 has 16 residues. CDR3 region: CASSEPSDRDDTEAFF. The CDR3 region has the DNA TGTGCCAGCAGTGAACCATCGGACAGGGACGACACTGAAGCTTTCTTT.